The source of this T cell receptor (beta chain) is a study of response to subunit inactivated influenza vaccine. Study conclusions and caveats: With each seasonal influenza vaccination, the authors suggested, few new T cells are recruited.

TCRdb passed the RT-PCR reads through MiXCR, listing each CDR3 protein once. The sample consists of 650,000 to 800,000 distinct CDR3 sequences, roughly 18% of them appearing once. This CDR3 has 15 residues. In germline, CDR1 is MNHNS, CDR2 SASEGT. The J segment lost 3 bases and the V segment lost 6 bases, leaving 5 bases of the junction unmatched. About this clonotype: Its antigen is still unknown.

Sequencing used PBMCs from blood, obtained about 5 days after vaccination. This rearrangement joins TRBV6-1 to TRBJ2-2; 9 bases agree with TRBD2. The receptor was isolated from a man aged 50 to 59 who received an inactivated influenza vaccine. CDR3 sequence reads: CASSIKREDTGELFF. CDR3 nucleotide sequence: TGTGCCAGCAGCATTAAGCGGGAGGACACCGGGGAGCTGTTTTTT.